This T cell receptor (beta chain) was recovered during a study of T cell changes during pregnancy in multiple sclerosis. Produced via immunoSEQ multiplex PCR; TCRdb's table is partial and in-frame only. The sample shows 70,000 to 100,000 clones, roughly 90% of them seen only once. In this sample, this clone turned up once. Germline values: CDR1 MGHRA, CDR2 YSYEKL. V lost 2 bases and J lost 5, with 16 bases in between. CDR3 length: 16 residues. The clonotype originates from a female donor with multiple sclerosis, enrolled in a pregnancy study. The chain couples TRBV4-1 to TRBJ2-1; tentative D call: TRBD1 (6 bases). The input for sequencing was peripheral blood, taken in the first trimester of pregnancy. In DNA form, the CDR3 reads TGCGCCAGCAGCCAAATCGACAGGTCTCACGACAATGAGCAGTTCTTC. It translates to CASSQIDRSHDNEQFF.